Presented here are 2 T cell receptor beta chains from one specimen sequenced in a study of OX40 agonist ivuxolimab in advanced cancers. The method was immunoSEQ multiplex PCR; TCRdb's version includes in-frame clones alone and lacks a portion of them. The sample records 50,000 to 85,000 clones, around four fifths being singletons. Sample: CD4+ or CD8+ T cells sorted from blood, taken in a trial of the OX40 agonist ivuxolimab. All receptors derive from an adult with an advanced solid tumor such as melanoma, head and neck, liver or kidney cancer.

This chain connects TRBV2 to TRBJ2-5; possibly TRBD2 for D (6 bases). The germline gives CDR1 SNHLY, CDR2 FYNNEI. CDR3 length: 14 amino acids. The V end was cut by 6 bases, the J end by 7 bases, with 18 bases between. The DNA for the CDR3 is TGTGCCAGCAGCCCAGGGACTTCTCAGGGGACCCAGTACTTC. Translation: CASSPGTSQGTQYF.

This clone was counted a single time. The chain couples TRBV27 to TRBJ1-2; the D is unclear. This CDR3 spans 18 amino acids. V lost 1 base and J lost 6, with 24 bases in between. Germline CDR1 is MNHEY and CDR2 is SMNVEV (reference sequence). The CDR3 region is CASSLFGLKPNIGNGYTF. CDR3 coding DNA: TGTGCCAGCAGTTTATTTGGTCTAAAACCCAACATTGGCAATGGCTACACCTTC.